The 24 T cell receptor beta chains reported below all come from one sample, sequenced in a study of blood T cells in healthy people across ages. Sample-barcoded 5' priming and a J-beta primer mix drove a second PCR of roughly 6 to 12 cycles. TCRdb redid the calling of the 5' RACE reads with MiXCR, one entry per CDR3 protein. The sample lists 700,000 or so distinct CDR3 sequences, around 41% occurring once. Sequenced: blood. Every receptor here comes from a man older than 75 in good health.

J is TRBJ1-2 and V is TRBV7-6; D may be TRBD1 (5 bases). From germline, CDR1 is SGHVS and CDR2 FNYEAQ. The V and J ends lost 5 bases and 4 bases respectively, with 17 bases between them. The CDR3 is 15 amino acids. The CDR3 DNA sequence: TGTGCCAGCAGCAAACAGGTTCCCGGGGTCTATGGCTACACCTTC. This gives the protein CASSKQVPGVYGYTF.

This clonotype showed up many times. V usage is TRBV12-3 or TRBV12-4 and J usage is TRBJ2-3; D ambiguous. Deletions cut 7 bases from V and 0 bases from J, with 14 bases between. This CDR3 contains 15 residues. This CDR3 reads CASNPRPLSTDTQYF. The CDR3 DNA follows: TGTGCCAGCAATCCAAGGCCCCTCAGCACAGATACGCAGTATTTT.

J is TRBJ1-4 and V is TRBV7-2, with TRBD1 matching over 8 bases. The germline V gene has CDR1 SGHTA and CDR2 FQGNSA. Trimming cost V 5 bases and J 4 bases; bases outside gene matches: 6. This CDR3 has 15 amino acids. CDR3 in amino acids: CASSLRQGINEKLFF. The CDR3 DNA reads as TGTGCCAGCAGCCTTCGACAGGGGATTAATGAAAAACTGTTTTTT.

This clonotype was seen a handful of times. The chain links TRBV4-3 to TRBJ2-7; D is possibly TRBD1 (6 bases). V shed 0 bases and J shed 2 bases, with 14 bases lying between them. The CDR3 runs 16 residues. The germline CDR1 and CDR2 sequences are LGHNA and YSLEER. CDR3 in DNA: TGCGCCAGCAGCCAAGATAGTTGGGGGCCCGCCTACGAGCAGTACTTC. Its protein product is CASSQDSWGPAYEQYF.

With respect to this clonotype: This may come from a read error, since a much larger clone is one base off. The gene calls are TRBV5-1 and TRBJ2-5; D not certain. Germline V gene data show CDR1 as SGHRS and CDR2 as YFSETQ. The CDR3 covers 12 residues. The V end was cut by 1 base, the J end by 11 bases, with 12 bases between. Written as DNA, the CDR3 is TGCGCCAGCAGCTTGTTTCTCAATGAGCAGTACTTC. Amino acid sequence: CASSLFLNEQYF.

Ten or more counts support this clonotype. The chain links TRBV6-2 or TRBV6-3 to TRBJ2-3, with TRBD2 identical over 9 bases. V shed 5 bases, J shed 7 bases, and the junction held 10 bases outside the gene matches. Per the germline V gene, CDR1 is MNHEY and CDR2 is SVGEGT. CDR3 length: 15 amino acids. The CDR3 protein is CASSPARGGSNTQYF. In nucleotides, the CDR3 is TGTGCCAGCAGTCCAGCGCGGGGGGGAAGTAATACGCAGTATTTT.

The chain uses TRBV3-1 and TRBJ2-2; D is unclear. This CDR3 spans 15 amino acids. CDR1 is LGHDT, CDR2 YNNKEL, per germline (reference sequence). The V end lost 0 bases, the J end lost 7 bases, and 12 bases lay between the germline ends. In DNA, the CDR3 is TGTGCCAGCAGCCAAGATGCGTGGCTAAGCGGGGAGCTGTTTTTT. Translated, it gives CASSQDAWLSGELFF.

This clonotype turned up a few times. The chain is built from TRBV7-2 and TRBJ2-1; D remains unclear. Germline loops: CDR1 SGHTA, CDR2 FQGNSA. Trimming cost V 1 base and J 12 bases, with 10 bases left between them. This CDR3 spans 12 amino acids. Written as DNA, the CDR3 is TGTGCCAGCAGCTTAGAAAGGGTAGGGCAGTTCTTC. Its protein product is CASSLERVGQFF.

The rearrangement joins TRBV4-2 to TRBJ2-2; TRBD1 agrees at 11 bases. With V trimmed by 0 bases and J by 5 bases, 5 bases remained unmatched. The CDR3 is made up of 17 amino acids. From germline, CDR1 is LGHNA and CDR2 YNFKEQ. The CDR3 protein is CASSQDTGQGVTGELFF. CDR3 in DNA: TGTGCCAGCAGCCAAGATACGGGACAGGGGGTTACCGGGGAGCTGTTTTTT.

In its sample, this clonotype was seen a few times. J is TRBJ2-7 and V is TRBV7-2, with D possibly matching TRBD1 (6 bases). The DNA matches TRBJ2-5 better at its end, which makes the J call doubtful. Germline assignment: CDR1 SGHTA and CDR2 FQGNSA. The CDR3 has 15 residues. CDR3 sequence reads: CASSLDVRGTQTQYF. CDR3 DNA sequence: TGTGCCAGCAGCTTAGATGTCAGGGGTACGCAGACCCAGTACTTC.

CDR3 sequence: CASSSRGLANEQFF. In DNA, the CDR3 is TGTGCCAGCAGCTCCCGGGGACTAGCCAATGAGCAGTTCTTC. The chain recombines TRBV21-1 with TRBJ2-1; the D segment call TRBD2 is taken from the table without a DNA check. TRBV21-1 is a pseudogene. The CDR3 totals 14 residues.

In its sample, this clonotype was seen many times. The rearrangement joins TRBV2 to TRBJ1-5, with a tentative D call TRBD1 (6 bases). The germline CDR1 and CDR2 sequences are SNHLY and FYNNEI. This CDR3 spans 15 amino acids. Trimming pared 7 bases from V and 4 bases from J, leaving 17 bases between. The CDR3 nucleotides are TGTGCCAGCATGGAGTACAGGGAACGGAATCAGCCCCAGCATTTT. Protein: CASMEYRERNQPQHF. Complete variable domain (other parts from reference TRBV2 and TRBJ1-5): EPEVTQTPSHQVTQMGQEVILRCVPISNHLYFYWYRQILGQKVEFLVSFYNNEISEKSEIFDDQFSVERPDGSNFTLKIRSTKLEDSAMYFCASMEYRERNQPQHFGDGTRLSIL.

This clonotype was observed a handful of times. For the CDR3, the DNA is TGTGCCAGCAGTGAAGAACAGGGAGATGGCTACACCTTC. This translates into CASSEEQGDGYTF. The J gene is TRBJ1-2, the V gene TRBV6-1; tentatively, D is TRBD1 (6 bases). Germline values: CDR1 MNHNS, CDR2 SASEGT. The V end was cut by 1 base, the J end by 6 bases, with 9 bases between. The CDR3 covers 13 residues.

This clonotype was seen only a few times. The CDR3, as DNA: TGTGCCAGCAGCCGGCACCAGGGAGTTGAAAAACTGTTTTTT. Translation: CASSRHQGVEKLFF. The chain couples TRBV12-3 or TRBV12-4 to TRBJ1-4; TRBD1 might be the D (5 bases). The V and J ends lost 6 bases and 7 bases respectively, with 15 bases between them. The CDR3 is 14 residues long.

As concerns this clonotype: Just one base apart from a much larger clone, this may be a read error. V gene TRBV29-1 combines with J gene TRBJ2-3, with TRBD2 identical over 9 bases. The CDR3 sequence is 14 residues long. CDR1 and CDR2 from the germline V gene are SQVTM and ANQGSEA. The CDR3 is CSGSGSRGTDMQYF. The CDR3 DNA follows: TGCAGCGGTAGCGGGAGTCGGGGCACAGATATGCAGTATTTT.

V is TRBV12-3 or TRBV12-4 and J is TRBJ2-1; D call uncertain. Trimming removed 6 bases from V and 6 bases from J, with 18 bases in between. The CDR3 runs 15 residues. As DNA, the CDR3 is TGTGCCAGCAGCCCCTCTAGGAGAGGTCGCAATGAGCAGTTCTTC. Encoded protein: CASSPSRRGRNEQFF.

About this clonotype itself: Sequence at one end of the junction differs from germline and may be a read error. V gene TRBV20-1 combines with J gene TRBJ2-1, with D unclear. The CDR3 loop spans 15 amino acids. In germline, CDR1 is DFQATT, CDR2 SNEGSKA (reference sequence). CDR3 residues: CTARNPAPTYNEQFF. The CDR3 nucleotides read TGCACTGCTAGAAATCCAGCGCCGACCTACAATGAGCAGTTCTTC.

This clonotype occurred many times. CDR3 DNA sequence: TGTGCCAGCAGGGCCGGGGGCAGCACAGATACGCAGTATTTT. Amino acids: CASRAGGSTDTQYF. The chain links TRBV25-1 to TRBJ2-3, with D perhaps TRBD1 or TRBD2 (6 bases each). Looked up from germline, CDR1 is MGHDK and CDR2 is SYGVNS. V was trimmed by 6 bases and J by 0 bases, leaving 10 bases between them. The CDR3 has 14 residues.

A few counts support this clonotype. The CDR3 DNA sequence: TGTGCCAGCAGCTACGGACAGGGGCGGAATTCACCCCTCCACTTT. This codes for CASSYGQGRNSPLHF. V is TRBV7-2 and J is TRBJ1-6, with TRBD1 identical over 9 bases. CDR1 and CDR2 from the germline V gene are SGHTA and FQGNSA. The CDR3 length is 15 residues. J lost 7 bases, V lost 4 bases, and 5 bases had no gene match.

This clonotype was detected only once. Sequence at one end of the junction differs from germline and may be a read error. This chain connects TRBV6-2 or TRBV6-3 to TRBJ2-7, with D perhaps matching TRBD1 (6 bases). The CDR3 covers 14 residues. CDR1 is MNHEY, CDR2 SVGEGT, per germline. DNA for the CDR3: TGTACCAGCAGTACCGTCGGACAGATAGCTGAGCAGTACTTC. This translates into CTSSTVGQIAEQYF.

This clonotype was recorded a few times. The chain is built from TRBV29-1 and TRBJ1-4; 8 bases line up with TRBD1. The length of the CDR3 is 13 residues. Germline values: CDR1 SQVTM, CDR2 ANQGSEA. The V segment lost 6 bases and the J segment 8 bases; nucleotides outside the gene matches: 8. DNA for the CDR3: TGCAGCGTAGCCTGGACAGGGCGCGAAAAACTGTTTTTT. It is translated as CSVAWTGREKLFF.

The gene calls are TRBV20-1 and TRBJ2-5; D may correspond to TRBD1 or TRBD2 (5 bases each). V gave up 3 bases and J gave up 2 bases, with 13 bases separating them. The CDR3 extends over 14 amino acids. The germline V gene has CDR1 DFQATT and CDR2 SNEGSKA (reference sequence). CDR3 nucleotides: TGCAGTGCTAGGGCAAGGGACGGTCAAGAGACCCAGTACTTC. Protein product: CSARARDGQETQYF.

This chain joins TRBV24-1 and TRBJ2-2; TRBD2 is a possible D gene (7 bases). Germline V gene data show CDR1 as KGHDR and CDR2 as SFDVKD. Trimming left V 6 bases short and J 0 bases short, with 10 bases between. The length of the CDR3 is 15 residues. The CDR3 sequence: CATSPGGANTGELFF. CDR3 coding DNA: TGTGCCACCAGTCCGGGGGGCGCGAACACCGGGGAGCTGTTTTTT.

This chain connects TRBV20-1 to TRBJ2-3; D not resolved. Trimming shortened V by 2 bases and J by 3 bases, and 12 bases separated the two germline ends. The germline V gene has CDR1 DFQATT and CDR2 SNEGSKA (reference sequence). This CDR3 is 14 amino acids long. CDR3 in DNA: TGCAGTGCTAGATCGCTAGTAAGAACAGATACGCAGTATTTT. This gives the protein CSARSLVRTDTQYF.